Given below is one T cell receptor (beta chain) in context. Antigen specificity is unknown. The sample is drawn from a study of OX40 agonist ivuxolimab in advanced cancers. After removal of 4 bases from V and 6 bases from J, the junction contained 11 bases not matched to a gene. The CDR3 length is 15 residues. The germline V gene encodes CDR1 SGHRS and CDR2 YFSETQ. Study-level points and caveats: Averaging showed that CD8+ T cells had more expanded clones than CD4+ did. The expanded peripheral T cells' antigen specificity was not determined. Doses of 0.1 to 3.0 mg/kg were accompanied by clonal expansion of CD4+ and CD8+ blood T cells by week 6.

Profiling relied on immunoSEQ multiplex PCR, and the TCRdb table lists in-frame clones only, not all of them. The sample gives 25,000 or so clones, 83% of which show up once; 9% to 15% is in the top ten. The origin of this receptor is an adult with an advanced solid tumor such as melanoma, head and neck, liver or kidney cancer. This chain connects TRBV5-1 to TRBJ1-2, with 8 bases that match TRBD1. The sequencing used CD4+ or CD8+ T cells sorted from blood, collected in a trial of the OX40 agonist ivuxolimab. CDR3 sequence reads: CASSRAWTGYDGYTF. The CDR3 nucleotides are TGCGCCAGCAGCCGCGCGTGGACAGGGTACGATGGCTACACCTTC.